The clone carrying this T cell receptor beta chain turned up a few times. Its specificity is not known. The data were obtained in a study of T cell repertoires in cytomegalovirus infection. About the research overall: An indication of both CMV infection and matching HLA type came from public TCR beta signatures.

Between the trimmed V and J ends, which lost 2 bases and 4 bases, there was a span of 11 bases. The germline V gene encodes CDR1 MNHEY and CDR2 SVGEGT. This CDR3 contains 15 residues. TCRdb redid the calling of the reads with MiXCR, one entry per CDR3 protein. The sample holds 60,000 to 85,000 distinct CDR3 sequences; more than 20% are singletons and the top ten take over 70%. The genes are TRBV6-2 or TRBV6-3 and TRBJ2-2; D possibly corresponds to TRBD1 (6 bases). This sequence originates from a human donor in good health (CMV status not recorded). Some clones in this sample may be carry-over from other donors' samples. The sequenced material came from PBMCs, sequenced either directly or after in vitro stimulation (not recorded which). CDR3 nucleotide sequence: TGTGCCAGCAGTTACCCAGGGGAGACCACCGGGGAGCTGTTTTTT. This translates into CASSYPGETTGELFF.